A single sample is the source of the 3 T cell receptor beta chains below, sequenced in a study of T cells expressing NK-cell markers. One entry per CDR3 protein, without DNA, is what TCRdb gives after re-calling the 5' RACE reads. This repertoire includes hundreds of thousands of distinct CDR3 sequences. Sequenced sample: blood T cells: a sorted CD56 or NKG2C T cell subset, CD4+ or CD8+ T cells, or bulk PBMC T cells (not recorded which). The receptors come from a woman between 18 and 75 years old in good health.

V and J are TRBV5-1 and TRBJ1-1; TCRdb reports TRBD1, a call that lacks DNA to check it against. CDR1 and CDR2 (germline): SGHRS, YFSETQ. The CDR3 extends over 13 amino acids. The CDR3 here is CASSLSGHTEAFF.

This chain links TRBV4-3 with TRBJ2-1; TCRdb reports TRBD1, a call that lacks DNA to check it against. The CDR3 runs to 16 residues. CDR1 is LGHNA and CDR2 is YSLEER in the germline V gene. The chain's CDR3 is CASSQNTGGFFNEQFF.

V usage is TRBV28 and J usage is TRBJ1-4; TCRdb lists TRBD1, though no DNA is available to test this call. The CDR3 totals 16 residues. CDR1 is MDHEN and CDR2 is SYDVKM in the germline V gene. CDR3 loop: CASSPRGDRVYEKLFF.